This entry is about one T cell receptor (beta chain). The germline V and J ends were trimmed by 0 bases and 9 bases, with 12 bases remaining between them. The CDR3 is made up of 13 amino acids. Germline CDR1 reads GTSNPN; CDR2 reads SVGIG (reference sequence). This specimen belongs to a study of blood T cell repertoires in COVID-19. Study context: Sites in the United States, Italy and Spain provided acute and convalescent COVID-19 samples. Sources were T cells, B-cell-depleted T cells, or PBMCs; the material itself was cDNA or gDNA.

Original methodology: Amplification with reference gene primers provided the estimates of nucleated cell counts. TCRdb's copy holds only in-frame clones and misses some; the assay was immunoSEQ multiplex PCR. Clone size and V and J calls were adopted from that table, with D and trimming inferred from the DNA. The table has some 270,000 clones, less than 90% seen once. The sample consisted of peripheral blood. The receptor was derived from a middle-aged woman who had recovered from COVID-19. The chain links TRBV30 to TRBJ1-5; TRBD1 might be the D (5 bases). The CDR3 region has the DNA TGTGCCTGGAGTGTCACGGGGGTAGGGCCCCAGCATTTT. This gives the protein CAWSVTGVGPQHF.